This TCR beta chain was observed in a study of blood T cell repertoires in COVID-19 (dated by TCRdb to 2019 to 2021). Background on the whole study: Samples covering the acute and convalescent phases of COVID-19 were provided by collaborators in the United States, Italy and Spain. The prospective study material was composed of cDNA or gDNA derived from T cells, B-cell-depleted T cells, or PBMCs. The dataset comprised deeply sampled blood TCRbeta repertoires from subjects exposed to, actively infected with, or recovered from COVID-19. The repertoires were released in a freely available public database intended as a resource for research on the immune response to SARS-CoV-2. The samples were drawn from two sources: the first 160 participants of the ongoing ImmuneRACE study, and some 1,300 subjects contributed by 6 global collaborators. A de-identified subject ID, COVID-19 status, age in years and sex were almost always included in the sample metadata. Where available, HLA class I and class II types were obtained from metadata supplied by the sample provider rather than from assay-based typing. Study-level results and caveats: The quantity of clinical and demographic metadata differed by source and by participant and was supplied without curation.

At one collaborating source in Seattle, patients were enrolled during active infection and were followed longitudinally through the course of disease. Each collaborating institution followed its own protocols to collect whole blood in K2EDTA tubes. Collaborator samples were shipped for TCRbeta analysis as frozen whole blood, isolated PBMCs, or DNA extracted from either sample type. CDR1 and CDR2 (SGHKS, YYEKEE) derive from the germline V gene (reference sequence). Here V drops 5 bases and J drops 0 bases, and the junction holds 5 bases not matched to any gene. The CDR3 contains 16 residues, cysteine and phenylalanine counted. Only the CDR3 portion is preserved as DNA: 48 bases, with reading frame beginning at the first base. The immunoSEQ Assay, a bias-controlled multiplex PCR, was used to amplify TCRbeta CDR3 regions from genomic DNA. As for the original processing: Nucleated cell counts per sample were estimated from amplification of reference gene primers within the assay. To quantify the absolute abundance of each unique TCRbeta CDR3 rearrangement, sequence reads were collapsed and filtered. For each sample, productive Simpson clonality was calculated as the square root of Simpson's diversity index across productive rearrangements. Not all clones reach the TCRdb copy of this immuneACCESS table, which keeps in-frame sequences only. Checked studies attribute under half of the gap to unresolved V genes and leave the rest unexplained. That table furnishes V, J and clone size, whereas the DNA furnished D and trimming. Recorded for this sample are under 200,000 clones; roughly 80% of them occurred a single time. Of the sample, around 5.9% falls within the top ten clones.

With respect to this clone: This clone's antigen is unknown. Per-base quality was not reported, and no clone a single base away is much larger than it.

The receptor comes from a woman in her forties with COVID-19, enrolled during active disease. The chain was built from TRBV5-5 and TRBJ2-7; TRBD2 fits 13 bases in the junction. Sequencing was carried out using peripheral blood. CDR3 sequence: CASSLWTSGSSYEQYF. In nucleotides, the sequence is TGTGCCAGCAGTCTGTGGACTAGCGGGAGCTCCTACGAGCAGTACTTC.